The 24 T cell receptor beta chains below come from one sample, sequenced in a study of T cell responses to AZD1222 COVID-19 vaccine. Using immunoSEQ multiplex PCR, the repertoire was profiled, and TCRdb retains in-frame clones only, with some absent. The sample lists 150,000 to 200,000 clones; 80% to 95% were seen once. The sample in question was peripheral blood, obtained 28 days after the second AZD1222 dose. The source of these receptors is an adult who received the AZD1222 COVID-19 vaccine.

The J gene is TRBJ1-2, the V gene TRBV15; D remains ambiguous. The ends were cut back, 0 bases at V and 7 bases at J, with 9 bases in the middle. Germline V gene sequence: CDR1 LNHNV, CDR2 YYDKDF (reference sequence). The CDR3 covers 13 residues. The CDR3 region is CATSRDKPGGYTF. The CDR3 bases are TGTGCCACCAGCAGAGATAAGCCGGGTGGCTACACCTTC.

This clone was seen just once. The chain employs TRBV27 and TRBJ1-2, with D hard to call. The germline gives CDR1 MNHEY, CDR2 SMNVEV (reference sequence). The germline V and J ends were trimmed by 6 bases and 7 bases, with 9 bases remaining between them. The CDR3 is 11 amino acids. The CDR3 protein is CASSAGGGYTF. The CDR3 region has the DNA TGTGCCAGCAGCGCGGGAGGTGGCTACACCTTC.

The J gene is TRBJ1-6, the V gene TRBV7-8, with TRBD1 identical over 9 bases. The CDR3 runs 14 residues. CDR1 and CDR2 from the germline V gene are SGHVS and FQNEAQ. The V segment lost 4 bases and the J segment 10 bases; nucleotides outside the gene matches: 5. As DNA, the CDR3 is TGTGCCAGCAGCTCGGGACAGGGACGGTCACCCCTCCACTTT. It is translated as CASSSGQGRSPLHF.

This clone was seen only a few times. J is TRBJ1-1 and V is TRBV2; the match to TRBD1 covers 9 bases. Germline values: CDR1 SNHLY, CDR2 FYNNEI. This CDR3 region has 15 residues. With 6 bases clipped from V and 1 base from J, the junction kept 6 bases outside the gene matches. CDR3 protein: CASSLQGAENTEAFF. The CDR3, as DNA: TGTGCCAGCAGCTTACAGGGGGCCGAGAACACTGAAGCTTTCTTT. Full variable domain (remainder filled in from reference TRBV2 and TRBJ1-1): EPEVTQTPSHQVTQMGQEVILRCVPISNHLYFYWYRQILGQKVEFLVSFYNNEISEKSEIFDDQFSVERPDGSNFTLKIRSTKLEDSAMYFCASSLQGAENTEAFFGQGTRLTVV.

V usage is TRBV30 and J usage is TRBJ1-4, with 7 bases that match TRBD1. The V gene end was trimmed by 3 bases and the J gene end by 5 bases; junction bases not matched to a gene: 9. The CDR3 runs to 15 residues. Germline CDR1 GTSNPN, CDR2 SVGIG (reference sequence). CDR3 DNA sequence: TGTGCCTGGAGAGACTACAGGGGCGGGAATGAAAAACTGTTTTTT. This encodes CAWRDYRGGNEKLFF.

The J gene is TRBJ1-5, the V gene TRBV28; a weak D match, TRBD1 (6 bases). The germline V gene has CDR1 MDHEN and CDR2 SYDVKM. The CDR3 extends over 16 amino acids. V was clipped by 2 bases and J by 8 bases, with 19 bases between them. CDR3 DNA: TGTGCCAGCAGTTTAGTCGCAGGGGCAAGGAGGGAGCCCCAGCATTTT. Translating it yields CASSLVAGARREPQHF.

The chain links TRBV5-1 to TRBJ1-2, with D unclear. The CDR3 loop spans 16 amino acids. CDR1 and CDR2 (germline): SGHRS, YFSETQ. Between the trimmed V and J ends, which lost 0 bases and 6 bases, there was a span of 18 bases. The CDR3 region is CASSLGPQARRDGYTF. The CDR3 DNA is TGCGCCAGCAGCTTGGGGCCCCAGGCGCGGCGGGATGGCTACACCTTC.

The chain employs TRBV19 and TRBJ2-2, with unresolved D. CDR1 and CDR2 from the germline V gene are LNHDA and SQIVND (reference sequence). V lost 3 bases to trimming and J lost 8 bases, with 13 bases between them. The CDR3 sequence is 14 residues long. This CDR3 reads CASSIASRSGELFF. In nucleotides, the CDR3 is TGTGCCAGTAGTATCGCTTCCAGATCGGGGGAGCTGTTTTTT. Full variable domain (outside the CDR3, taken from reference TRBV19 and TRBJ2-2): DGGITQSPKYLFRKEGQNVTLSCEQNLNHDAMYWYRQDPGQGLRLIYYSQIVNDFQKGDIAEGYSVSREKKESFPLTVTSAQKNPTAFYLCASSIASRSGELFFGEGSRLTVL.

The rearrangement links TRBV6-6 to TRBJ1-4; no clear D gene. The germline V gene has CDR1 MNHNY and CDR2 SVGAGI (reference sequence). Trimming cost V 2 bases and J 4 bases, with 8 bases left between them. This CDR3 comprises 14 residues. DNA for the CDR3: TGTGCCAGCAGTTACCGGGCAGGTAATGAAAAACTGTTTTTT. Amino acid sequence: CASSYRAGNEKLFF.

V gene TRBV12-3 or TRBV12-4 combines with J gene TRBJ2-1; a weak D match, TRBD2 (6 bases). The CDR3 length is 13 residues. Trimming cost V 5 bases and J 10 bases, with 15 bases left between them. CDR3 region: CASSLLIGGEQFF. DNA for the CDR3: TGTGCCAGCAGTCTACTTATCGGGGGAGAGCAGTTCTTC.

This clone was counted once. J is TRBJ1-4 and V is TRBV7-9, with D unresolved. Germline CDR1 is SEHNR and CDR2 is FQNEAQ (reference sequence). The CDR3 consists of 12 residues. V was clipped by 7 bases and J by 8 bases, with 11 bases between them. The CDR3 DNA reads TGTGCCAGCATCGGAGTGCGGGAAAAACTGTTTTTT. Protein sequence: CASIGVREKLFF.

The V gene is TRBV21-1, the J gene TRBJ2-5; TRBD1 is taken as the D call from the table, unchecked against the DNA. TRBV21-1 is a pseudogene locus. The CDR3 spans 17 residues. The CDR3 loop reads CASSKEGNRGPEETQYF. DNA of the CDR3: TGTGCCAGCAGCAAAGAGGGTAACAGGGGCCCCGAAGAGACCCAGTACTTC.

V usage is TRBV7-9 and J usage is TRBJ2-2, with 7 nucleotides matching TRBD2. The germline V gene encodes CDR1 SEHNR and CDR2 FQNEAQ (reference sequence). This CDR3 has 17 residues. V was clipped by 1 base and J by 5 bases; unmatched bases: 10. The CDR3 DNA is TGTGCCAGCAGCTTAGTAGCGGGTGTCGGGGTGACCGGGGAGCTGTTTTTT. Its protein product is CASSLVAGVGVTGELFF.

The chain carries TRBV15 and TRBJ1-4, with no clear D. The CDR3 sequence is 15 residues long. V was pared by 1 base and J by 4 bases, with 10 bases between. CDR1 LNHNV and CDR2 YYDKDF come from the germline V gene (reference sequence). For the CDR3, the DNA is TGTGCCACCAGCAGAGTCTCAGCCGGTAATGAAAAACTGTTTTTT. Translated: CATSRVSAGNEKLFF.

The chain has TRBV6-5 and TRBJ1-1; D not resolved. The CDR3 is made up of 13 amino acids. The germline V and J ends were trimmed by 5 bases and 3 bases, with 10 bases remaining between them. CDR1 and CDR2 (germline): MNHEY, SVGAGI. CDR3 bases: TGTGCCAGCAGTCTACAGAGACACACTGAAGCTTTCTTT. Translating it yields CASSLQRHTEAFF.

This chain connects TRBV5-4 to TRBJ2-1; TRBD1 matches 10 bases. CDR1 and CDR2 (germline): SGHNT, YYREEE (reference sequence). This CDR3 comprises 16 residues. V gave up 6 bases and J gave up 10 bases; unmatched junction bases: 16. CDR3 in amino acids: CASTLQGTGEVREQFF. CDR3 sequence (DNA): TGTGCCAGCACCCTCCAGGGGACAGGGGAGGTCAGGGAGCAGTTCTTC. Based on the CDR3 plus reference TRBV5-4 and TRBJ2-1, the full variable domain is ETGVTQSPTHLIKTRGQQVTLRCSSQSGHNTVSWYQQALGQGPQFIFQYYREEENGRGNFPPRFSGLQFPNYSSELNVNALELDDSALYLCASTLQGTGEVREQFFGPGTRLTVL.

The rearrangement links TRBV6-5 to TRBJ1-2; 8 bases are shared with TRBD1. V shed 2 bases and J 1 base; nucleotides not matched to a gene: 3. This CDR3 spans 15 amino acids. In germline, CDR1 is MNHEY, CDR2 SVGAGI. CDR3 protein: CASSYGTGLNYGYTF. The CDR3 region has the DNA TGTGCCAGCAGTTACGGGACAGGACTTAACTATGGCTACACCTTC.

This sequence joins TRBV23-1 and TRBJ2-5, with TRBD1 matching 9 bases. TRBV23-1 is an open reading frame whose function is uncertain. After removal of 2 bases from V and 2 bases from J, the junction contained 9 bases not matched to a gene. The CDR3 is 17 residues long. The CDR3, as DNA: TGCGCCAGCAGTCAACCCGGGACAGGGAGGGAGCAAGAGACCCAGTACTTC. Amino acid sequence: CASSQPGTGREQETQYF.

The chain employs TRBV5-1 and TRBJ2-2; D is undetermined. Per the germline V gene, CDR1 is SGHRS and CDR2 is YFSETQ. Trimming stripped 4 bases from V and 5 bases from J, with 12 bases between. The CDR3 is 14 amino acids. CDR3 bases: TGCGCCAGCAGCCCGATGGTCGGGACCGGGGAGCTGTTTTTT. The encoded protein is CASSPMVGTGELFF.

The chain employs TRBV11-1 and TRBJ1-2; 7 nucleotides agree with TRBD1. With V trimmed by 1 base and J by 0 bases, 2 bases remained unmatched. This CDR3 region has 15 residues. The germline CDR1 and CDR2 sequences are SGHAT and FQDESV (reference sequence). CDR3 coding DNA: TGTGCCAGCAGCTTAGGTACAGGGGCTAACTATGGCTACACCTTC. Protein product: CASSLGTGANYGYTF.

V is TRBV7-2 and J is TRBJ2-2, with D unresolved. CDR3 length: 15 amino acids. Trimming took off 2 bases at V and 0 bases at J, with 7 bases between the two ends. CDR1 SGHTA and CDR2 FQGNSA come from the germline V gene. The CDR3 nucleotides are TGTGCCAGCAGCTTATCCATTTCGAACACCGGGGAGCTGTTTTTT. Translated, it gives CASSLSISNTGELFF. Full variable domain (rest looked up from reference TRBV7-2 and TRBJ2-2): GAGVSQSPSNKVTEKGKDVELRCDPISGHTALYWYRQSLGQGLEFLIYFQGNSAPDKSGLPSDRFSAERTGGSVSTLTIQRTQQEDSAVYLCASSLSISNTGELFFGEGSRLTVL.

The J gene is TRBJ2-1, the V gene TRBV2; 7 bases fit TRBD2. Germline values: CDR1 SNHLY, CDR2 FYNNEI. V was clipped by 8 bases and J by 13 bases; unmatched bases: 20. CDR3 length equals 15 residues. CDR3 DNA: TGTGCCAGCGTAGAAGGGGCTAGCGGAACTTCACGACAGTTCTTC. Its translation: CASVEGASGTSRQFF. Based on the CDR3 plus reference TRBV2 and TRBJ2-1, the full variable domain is EPEVTQTPSHQVTQMGQEVILRCVPISNHLYFYWYRQILGQKVEFLVSFYNNEISEKSEIFDDQFSVERPDGSNFTLKIRSTKLEDSAMYFCASVEGASGTSRQFFGPGTRLTVL.

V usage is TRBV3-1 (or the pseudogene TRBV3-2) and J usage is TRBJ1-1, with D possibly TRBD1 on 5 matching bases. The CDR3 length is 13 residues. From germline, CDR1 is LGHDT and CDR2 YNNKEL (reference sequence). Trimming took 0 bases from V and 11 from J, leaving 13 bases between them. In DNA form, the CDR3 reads TGTGCCAGCAGCCAAGAGTCAGGGAGAAAGGCTTTCTTT. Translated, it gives CASSQESGRKAFF.

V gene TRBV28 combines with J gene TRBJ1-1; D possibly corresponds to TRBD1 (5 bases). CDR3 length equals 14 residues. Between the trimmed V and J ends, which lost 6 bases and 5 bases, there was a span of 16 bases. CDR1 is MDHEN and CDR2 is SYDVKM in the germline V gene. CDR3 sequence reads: CASRGRELITEAFF. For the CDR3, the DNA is TGTGCCAGCAGGGGCAGGGAGCTGATAACTGAAGCTTTCTTT.